A single T cell receptor beta chain is shown here with its context. What it binds is not known. The data stem from a study of beta chain features in type 1 diabetes. Study results and caveats: Diminished insertions and augmented deletions at VDJ junctions characterized type 1 diabetes patients.

Isolated RNA was reverse transcribed in full, so expressed TCRB transcripts were sequenced. The table came from immunoSEQ multiplex PCR; TCRdb's copy has only in-frame clones and leaves some out. The data hold hundreds of thousands of clones, with roughly 12% observed a single time. Germline V gene lookup returns CDR1 SGHAT and CDR2 FQDESV (reference sequence). The CDR3 consists of 13 residues. V dropped 7 bases and J dropped 2 bases, with 10 bases sitting between them. The rearrangement links TRBV11-1 to TRBJ2-3; TRBD1 might be the D (5 bases). The sequence derives from a man between 18 and 29 years old in good health. Sequencing used naive CD4+ T cells from blood. CDR3 bases: TGTGCCAGCATAAGACAGTCCACAGATACGCAGTATTTT. Encoded protein: CASIRQSTDTQYF.